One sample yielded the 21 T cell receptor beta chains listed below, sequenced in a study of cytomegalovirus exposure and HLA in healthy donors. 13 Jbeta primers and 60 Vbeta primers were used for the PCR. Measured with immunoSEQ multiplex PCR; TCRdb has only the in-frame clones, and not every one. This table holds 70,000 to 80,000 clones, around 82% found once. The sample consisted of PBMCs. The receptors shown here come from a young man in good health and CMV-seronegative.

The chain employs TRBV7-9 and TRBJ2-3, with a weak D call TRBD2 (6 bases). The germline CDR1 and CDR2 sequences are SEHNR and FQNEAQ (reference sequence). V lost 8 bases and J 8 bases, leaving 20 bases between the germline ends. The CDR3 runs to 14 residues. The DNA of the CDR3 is TGTGCCAGCGGAGATACATTGGAAGCGGGTACGCAGTATTTT. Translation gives CASGDTLEAGTQYF.

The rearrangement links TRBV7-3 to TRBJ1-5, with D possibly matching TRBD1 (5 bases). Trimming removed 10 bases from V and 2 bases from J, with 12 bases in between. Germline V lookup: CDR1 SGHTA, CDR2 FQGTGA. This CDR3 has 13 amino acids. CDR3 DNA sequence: TGTGCCACAGGGAAGGATCGCAATCAGCCCCAGCATTTT. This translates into CATGKDRNQPQHF.

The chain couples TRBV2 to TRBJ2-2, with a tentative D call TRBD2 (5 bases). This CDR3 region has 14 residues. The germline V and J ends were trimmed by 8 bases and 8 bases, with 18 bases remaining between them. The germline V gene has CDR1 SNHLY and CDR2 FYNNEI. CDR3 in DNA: TGTGCCAGCTCTCCAACGGGAATATCTGGGGAGCTGTTTTTT. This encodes CASSPTGISGELFF.

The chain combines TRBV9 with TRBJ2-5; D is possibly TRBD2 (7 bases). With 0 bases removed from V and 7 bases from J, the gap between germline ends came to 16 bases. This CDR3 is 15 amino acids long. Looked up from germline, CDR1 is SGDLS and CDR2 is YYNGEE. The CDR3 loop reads CASSVGRGGALTQYF. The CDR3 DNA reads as TGTGCCAGCAGCGTAGGAAGAGGGGGGGCCCTGACCCAGTACTTC.

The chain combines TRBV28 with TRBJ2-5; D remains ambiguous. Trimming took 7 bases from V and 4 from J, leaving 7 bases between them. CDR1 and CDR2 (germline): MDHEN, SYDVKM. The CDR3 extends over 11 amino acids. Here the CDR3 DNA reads TGTGCCAGCACCCTCAGAGAGACCCAGTACTTC. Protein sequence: CASTLRETQYF.

DNA of the CDR3: TGTGCCAGCAGCTTAGCGACAGCGAACCCCAATCAGCCCCAGCATTTT. Translation gives CASSLATANPNQPQHF. The gene calls are TRBV7-2 and TRBJ1-5; weak D call: TRBD1 (5 bases). CDR3 length: 16 amino acids. Deletions cut 0 bases from V and 3 bases from J, with 12 bases between. The germline V gene has CDR1 SGHTA and CDR2 FQGNSA.

CDR3 sequence (DNA): TGTGCCAGCAGCGTAGCAGGGCTAGCGTACACAGATACGCAGTATTTT. The encoded protein is CASSVAGLAYTDTQYF. The gene calls are TRBV9 and TRBJ2-3; TRBD2 might be the D (6 bases). The CDR3 extends over 16 amino acids. Trimming took off 0 bases at V and 2 bases at J, with 13 bases between the two ends. The germline V gene has CDR1 SGDLS and CDR2 YYNGEE. Complete variable domain (other parts from reference TRBV9 and TRBJ2-3): DSGVTQTPKHLITATGQRVTLRCSPRSGDLSVYWYQQSLDQGLQFLIQYYNGEERAKGNILERFSAQQFPDLHSELNLSSLELGDSALYFCASSVAGLAYTDTQYFGPGTRLTVL.

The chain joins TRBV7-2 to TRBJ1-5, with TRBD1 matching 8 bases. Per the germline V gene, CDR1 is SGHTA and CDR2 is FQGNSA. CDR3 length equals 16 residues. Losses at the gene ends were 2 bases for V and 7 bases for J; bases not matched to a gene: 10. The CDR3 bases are TGTGCCAGCAGCTTACGAGAGACAGGGGCTCGCCAGCCCCAGCATTTT. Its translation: CASSLRETGARQPQHF.

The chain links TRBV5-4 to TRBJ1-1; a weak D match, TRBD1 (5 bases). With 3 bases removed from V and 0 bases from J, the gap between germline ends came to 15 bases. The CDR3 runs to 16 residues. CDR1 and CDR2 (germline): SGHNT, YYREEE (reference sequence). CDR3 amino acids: CASSWTRGMMNTEAFF. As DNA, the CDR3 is TGTGCCAGCAGCTGGACAAGGGGAATGATGAACACTGAAGCTTTCTTT.

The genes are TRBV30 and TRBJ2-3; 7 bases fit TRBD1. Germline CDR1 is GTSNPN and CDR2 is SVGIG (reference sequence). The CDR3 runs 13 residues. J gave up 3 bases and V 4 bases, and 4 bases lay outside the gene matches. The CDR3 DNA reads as TGTGCCTGGAACAGGGGCGAGACAGATACGCAGTATTTT. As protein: CAWNRGETDTQYF.

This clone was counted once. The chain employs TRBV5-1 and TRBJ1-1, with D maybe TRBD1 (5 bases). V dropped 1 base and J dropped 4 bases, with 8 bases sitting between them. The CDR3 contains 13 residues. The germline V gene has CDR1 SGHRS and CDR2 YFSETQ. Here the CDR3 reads CASSLWGGTEAFF. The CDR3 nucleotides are TGCGCCAGCAGCTTGTGGGGGGGCACTGAAGCTTTCTTT. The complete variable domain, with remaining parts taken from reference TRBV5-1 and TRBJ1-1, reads KAGVTQTPRYLIKTRGQQVTLSCSPISGHRSVSWYQQTPGQGLQFLFEYFSETQRNKGNFPGRFSGRQFSNSRSEMNVSTLELGDSALYLCASSLWGGTEAFFGQGTRLTVV.

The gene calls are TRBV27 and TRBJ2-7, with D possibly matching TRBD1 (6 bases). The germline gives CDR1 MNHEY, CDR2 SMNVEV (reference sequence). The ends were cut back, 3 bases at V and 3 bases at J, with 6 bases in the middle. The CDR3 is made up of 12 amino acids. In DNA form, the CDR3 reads TGTGCCAGCAGTTTGACAGGCTACGAGCAGTACTTC. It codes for CASSLTGYEQYF.

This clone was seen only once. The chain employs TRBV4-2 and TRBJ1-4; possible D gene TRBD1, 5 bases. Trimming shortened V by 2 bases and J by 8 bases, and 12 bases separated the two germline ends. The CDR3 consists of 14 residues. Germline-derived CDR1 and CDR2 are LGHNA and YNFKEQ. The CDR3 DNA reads TGTGCCAGCAGCCAATTCGTTCAGGGAGAAAAACTGTTTTTT. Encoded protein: CASSQFVQGEKLFF.

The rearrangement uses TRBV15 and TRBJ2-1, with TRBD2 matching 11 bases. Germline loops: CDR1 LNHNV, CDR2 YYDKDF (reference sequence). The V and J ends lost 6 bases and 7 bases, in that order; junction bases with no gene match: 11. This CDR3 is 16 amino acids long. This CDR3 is CATRIAGGPMGNEQFF. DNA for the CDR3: TGTGCCACCAGGATAGCGGGGGGGCCGATGGGGAATGAGCAGTTCTTC.

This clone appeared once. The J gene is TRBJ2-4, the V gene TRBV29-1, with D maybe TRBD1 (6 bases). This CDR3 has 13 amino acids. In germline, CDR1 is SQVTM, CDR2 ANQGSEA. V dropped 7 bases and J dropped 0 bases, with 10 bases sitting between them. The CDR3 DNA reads TGCAGCGCCCAGGACAGAGCCAAAAACATTCAGTACTTC. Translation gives CSAQDRAKNIQYF.

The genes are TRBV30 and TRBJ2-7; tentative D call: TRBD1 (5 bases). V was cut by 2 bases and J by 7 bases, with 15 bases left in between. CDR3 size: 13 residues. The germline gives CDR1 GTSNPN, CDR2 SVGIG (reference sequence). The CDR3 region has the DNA TGTGCCTGGAGTACCCCTCCAGGGCATGAGCAGTACTTC. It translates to CAWSTPPGHEQYF.

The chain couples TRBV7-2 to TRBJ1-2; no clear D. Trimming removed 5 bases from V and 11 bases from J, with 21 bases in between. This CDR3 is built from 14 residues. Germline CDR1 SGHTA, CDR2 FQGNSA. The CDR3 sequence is CASSPSPSMRVYTF. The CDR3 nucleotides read TGTGCCAGCAGCCCCTCACCGAGTATGCGGGTTTACACCTTC.

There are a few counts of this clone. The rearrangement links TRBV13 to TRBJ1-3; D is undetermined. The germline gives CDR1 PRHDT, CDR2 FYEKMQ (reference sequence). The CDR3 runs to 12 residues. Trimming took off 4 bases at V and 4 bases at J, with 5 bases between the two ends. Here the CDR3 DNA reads TGTGCCAGCAGCTCCCCGGGAAACACCATATATTTT. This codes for CASSSPGNTIYF.

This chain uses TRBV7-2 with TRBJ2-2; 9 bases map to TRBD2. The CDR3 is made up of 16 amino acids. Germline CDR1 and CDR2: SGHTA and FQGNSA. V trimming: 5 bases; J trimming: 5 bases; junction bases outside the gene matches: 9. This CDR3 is CASSRGTSRTTGELFF. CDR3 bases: TGTGCCAGCAGCCGAGGGACTAGCAGAACAACCGGGGAGCTGTTTTTT.

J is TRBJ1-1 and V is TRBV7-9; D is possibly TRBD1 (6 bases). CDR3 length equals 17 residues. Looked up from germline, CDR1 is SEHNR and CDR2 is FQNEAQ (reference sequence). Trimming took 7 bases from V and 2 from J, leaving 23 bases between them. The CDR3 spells CASTAPTGRELNTEAFF. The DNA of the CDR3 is TGTGCCAGCACCGCGCCGACAGGACGCGAATTAAACACTGAAGCTTTCTTT.

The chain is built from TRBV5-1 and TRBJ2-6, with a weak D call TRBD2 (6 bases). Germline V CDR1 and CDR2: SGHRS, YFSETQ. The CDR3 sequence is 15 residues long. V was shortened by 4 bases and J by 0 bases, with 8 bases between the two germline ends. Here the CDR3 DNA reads TGCGCCAGCAGCATCGGGAGCTCTGGGGCCAACGTCCTGACTTTC. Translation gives CASSIGSSGANVLTF. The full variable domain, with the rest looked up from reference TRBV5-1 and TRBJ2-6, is KAGVTQTPRYLIKTRGQQVTLSCSPISGHRSVSWYQQTPGQGLQFLFEYFSETQRNKGNFPGRFSGRQFSNSRSEMNVSTLELGDSALYLCASSIGSSGANVLTFGAGSRLTVL.